This T cell receptor beta chain is drawn from a study of blood T cells in healthy people across ages. As for the study in general: About one barcoded beta molecule was captured per two T cells (by template switching).

Using a J-beta primer mix together with a sample-barcoded 5' primer, a second PCR was run for roughly 6 to 12 cycles. Paired-end reads containing CDR3 totaled no fewer than 2.5 million for each sample. TCRdb reprocessed the 5' RACE reads via MiXCR and lists one record per CDR3 protein. The sample shows about 1,400,000 distinct CDR3 sequences, roughly 59% of them seen only once. Each donor's blood draw was around 9.2 milliliters of peripheral blood. Per-sample PBMC isolation yielded at least 6.5 million cells. The sequenced material came from blood. This TCR was sampled from a man between 18 and 29 years old in good health.

CDR3 nucleotides: TGTGCCAGCAGGCGGACTAGCGGGGGGATAAACACCGGGGAGCTGTTTTTT. Its protein is CASRRTSGGINTGELFF. The V and J genes are TRBV6-4 and TRBJ2-2; 14 positions agree with TRBD2. Looked up from germline, CDR1 is MRHNA and CDR2 is SNTAGT. The junction had 5 bases not matched to a gene; V was cut back by 6 bases and J by 2 bases. The CDR3 extends over 17 amino acids.